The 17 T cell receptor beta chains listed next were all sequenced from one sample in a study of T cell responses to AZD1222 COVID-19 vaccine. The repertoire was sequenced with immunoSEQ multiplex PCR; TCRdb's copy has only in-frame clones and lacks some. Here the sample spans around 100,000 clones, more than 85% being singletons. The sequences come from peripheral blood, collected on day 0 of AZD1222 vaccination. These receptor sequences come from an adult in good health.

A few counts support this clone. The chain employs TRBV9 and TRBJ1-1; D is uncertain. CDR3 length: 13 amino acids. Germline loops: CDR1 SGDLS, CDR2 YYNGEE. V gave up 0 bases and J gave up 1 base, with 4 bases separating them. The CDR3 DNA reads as TGTGCCAGCAGCGTAGCCCCGAACACTGAAGCTTTCTTT. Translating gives CASSVAPNTEAFF.

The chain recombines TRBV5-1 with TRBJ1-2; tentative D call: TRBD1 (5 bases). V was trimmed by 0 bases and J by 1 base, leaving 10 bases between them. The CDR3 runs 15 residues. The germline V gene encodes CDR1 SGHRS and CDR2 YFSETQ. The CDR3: CASSLGTNGNYGYTF. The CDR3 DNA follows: TGCGCCAGCAGCTTGGGGACAAACGGTAACTATGGCTACACCTTC.

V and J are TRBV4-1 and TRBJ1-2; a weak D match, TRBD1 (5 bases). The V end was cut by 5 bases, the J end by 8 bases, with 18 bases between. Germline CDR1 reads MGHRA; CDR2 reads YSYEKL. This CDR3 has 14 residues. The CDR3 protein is CASSAVGLGDGYTF. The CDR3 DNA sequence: TGCGCCAGCAGCGCCGTGGGGCTTGGGGACGGCTACACCTTC.

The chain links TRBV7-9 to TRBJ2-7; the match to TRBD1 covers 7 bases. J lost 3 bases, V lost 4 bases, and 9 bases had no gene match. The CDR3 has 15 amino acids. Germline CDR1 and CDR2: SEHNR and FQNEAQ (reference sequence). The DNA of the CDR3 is TGTGCCAGCAGCTGGGAAAGCAGGGGGTACTACGAGCAGTACTTC. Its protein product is CASSWESRGYYEQYF.

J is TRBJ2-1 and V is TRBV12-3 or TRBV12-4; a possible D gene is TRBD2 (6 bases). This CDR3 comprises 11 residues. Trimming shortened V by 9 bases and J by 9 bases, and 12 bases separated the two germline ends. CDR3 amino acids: CASGGSSEQFF. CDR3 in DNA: TGTGCCAGTGGGGGGAGCAGTGAGCAGTTCTTC.

CDR3 amino acids: CASSLGPSSYNEQFF. CDR3 coding DNA: TGTGCCAGCAGCCTCGGACCCAGCTCCTACAATGAGCAGTTCTTC. This sequence joins TRBV7-3 and TRBJ2-1; D unresolved. Trimming took 5 bases from V and 0 from J, leaving 11 bases between them. This CDR3 has 15 residues. CDR1 SGHTA and CDR2 FQGTGA come from the germline V gene.

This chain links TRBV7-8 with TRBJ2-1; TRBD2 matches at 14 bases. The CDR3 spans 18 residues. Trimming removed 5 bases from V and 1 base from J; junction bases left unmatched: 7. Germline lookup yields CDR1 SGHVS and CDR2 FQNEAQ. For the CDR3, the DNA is TGTGCCAGCAGCCAGGGGACTAGCGGGGGCCTTTCCTACAATGAGCAGTTCTTC. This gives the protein CASSQGTSGGLSYNEQFF. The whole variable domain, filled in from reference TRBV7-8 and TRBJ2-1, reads GAGVSQSPRYKVAKRGQDVALRCDPISGHVSLFWYQQALGQGPEFLTYFQNEAQLDKSGLPSDRFFAERPEGSVSTLKIQRTQQEDSAVYLCASSQGTSGGLSYNEQFFGPGTRLTVL.

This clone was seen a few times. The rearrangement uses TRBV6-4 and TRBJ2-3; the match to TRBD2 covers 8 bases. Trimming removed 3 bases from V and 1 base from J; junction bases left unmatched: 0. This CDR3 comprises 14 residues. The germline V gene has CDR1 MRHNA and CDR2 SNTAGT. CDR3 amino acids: CASSERGGTDTQYF. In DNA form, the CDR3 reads TGTGCCAGCAGTGAGCGGGGGGGCACAGATACGCAGTATTTT.

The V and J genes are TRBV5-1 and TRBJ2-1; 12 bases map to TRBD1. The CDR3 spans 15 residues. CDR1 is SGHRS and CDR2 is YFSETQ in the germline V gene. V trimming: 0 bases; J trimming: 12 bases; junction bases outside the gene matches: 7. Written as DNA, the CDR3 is TGCGCCAGCAGCTTGGGTGGGACAGGGGGCCACCCGCAGTTCTTC. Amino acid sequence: CASSLGGTGGHPQFF.

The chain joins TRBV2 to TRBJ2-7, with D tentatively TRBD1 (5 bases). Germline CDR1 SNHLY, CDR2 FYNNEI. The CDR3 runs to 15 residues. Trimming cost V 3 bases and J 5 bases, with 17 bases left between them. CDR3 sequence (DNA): TGTGCCAGCAGTGATAAAGAGAGCAGGGTCGACGAGCAGTACTTC. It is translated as CASSDKESRVDEQYF.

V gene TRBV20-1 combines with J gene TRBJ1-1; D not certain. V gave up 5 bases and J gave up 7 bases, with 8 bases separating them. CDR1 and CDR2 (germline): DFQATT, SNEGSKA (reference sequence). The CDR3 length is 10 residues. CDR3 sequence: CSALRNEAFF. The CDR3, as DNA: TGCAGTGCTCTTCGGAATGAAGCTTTCTTT.

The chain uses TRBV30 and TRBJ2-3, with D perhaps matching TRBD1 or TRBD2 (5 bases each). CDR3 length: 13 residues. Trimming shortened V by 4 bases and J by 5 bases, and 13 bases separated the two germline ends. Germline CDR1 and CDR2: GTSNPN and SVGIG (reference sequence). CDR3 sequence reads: CAWTYPGRDTQYF. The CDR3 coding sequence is TGTGCCTGGACCTACCCAGGGAGAGATACGCAGTATTTT.

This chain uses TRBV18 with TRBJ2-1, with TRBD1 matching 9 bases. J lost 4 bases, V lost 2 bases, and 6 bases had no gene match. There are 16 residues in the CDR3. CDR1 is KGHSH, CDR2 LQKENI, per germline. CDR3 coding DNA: TGTGCCAGCTCACCATTACAGGGGGCTTCGTACAATGAGCAGTTCTTC. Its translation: CASSPLQGASYNEQFF.

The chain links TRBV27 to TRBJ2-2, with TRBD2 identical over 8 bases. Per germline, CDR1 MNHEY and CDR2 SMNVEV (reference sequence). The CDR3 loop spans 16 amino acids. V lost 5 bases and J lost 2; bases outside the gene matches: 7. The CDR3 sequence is CASSLGLAQNTGELFF. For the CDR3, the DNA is TGTGCCAGCAGTCTCGGACTAGCCCAAAACACCGGGGAGCTGTTTTTT.

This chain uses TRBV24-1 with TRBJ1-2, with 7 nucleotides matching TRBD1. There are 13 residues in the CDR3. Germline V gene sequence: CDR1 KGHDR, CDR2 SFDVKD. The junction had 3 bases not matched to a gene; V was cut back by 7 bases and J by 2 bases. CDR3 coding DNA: TGTGCCACCAGGGAGACAGGGAACTATGGCTACACCTTC. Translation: CATRETGNYGYTF.

CDR3 sequence reads: CASSSRQGLAGGFDEQFF. The CDR3 DNA is TGTGCCAGCAGCTCAAGACAGGGACTAGCGGGGGGTTTCGATGAGCAGTTCTTC. This chain connects TRBV7-2 to TRBJ2-1, with 15 bases fitting TRBD2. CDR1 and CDR2 from the germline V gene are SGHTA and FQGNSA. The junction had 12 bases not matched to a gene; V was cut back by 4 bases and J by 8 bases. This CDR3 region has 18 residues.

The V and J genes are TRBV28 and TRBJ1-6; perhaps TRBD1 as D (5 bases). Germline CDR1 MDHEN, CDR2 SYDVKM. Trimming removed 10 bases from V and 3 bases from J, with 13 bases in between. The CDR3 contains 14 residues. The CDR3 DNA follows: TGTGCCACATGGGGCAGGAACTATAATTCACCCCTCCACTTT. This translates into CATWGRNYNSPLHF.